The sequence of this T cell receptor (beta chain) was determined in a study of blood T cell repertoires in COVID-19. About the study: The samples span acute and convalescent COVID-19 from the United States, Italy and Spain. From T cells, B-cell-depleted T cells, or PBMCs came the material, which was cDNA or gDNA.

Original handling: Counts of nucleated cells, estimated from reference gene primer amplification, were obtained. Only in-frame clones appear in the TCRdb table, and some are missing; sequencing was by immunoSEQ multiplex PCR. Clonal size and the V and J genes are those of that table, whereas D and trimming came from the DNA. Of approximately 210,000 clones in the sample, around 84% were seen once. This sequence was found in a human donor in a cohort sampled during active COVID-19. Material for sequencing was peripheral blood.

The CDR3, as DNA: TGTGCCAGCAGCGCGGACAGGGTATCCAACGAGCAGTACTTC. Amino acid sequence: CASSADRVSNEQYF. The V and J genes are TRBV7-8 and TRBJ2-7; 8 nucleotides agree with TRBD1. The CDR3 has 14 residues. Looked up from germline, CDR1 is SGHVS and CDR2 is FQNEAQ. Trimming removed 5 bases from V and 5 bases from J; junction bases left unmatched: 8. Filled out from reference TRBV7-8 and TRBJ2-7, the complete variable domain reads GAGVSQSPRYKVAKRGQDVALRCDPISGHVSLFWYQQALGQGPEFLTYFQNEAQLDKSGLPSDRFFAERPEGSVSTLKIQRTQQEDSAVYLCASSADRVSNEQYFGPGTRLTVT.